This record looks at one T cell receptor beta chain sequence and its context. Antigen unknown. V lost 7 bases and J 6 bases, leaving 13 bases between the germline ends. The CDR3 has 13 residues. The data were taken from a study of T cell repertoires in cytomegalovirus infection. Notes on the study in general: The ex vivo response was dominated by HLA-C-restricted CMV-specific TCR beta clonotypes.

A single record per CDR3 protein comes from TCRdb applying MiXCR to the reads. The sample has roughly 920,000 distinct CDR3 sequences; around 32% are singletons. The sequenced sample was cultured CD8+ T cells from PBMCs, obtained from culture after CMV antigen stimulation. V gene TRBV12-3 or TRBV12-4 combines with J gene TRBJ2-1, with a weak D call TRBD1 (6 bases). The sequence was collected from a human donor in good health (CMV status not recorded). Some clones in this sample may be carry-over from other donors' samples. The CDR3 is CASTPQGGNEQFF. The CDR3 DNA follows: TGTGCCAGCACGCCTCAAGGGGGCAATGAGCAGTTCTTC.